This section outlines one TCR beta chain sequence together with its context. From germline, CDR1 is SQVTM and CDR2 ANQGSEA. V was pared by 6 bases and J by 4 bases, with 12 bases between. There are 12 residues in the CDR3. These data come from a study of T cells after yellow fever vaccination. TCRdb recomputed calls from the 5' RACE reads with MiXCR, one row per CDR3 protein. Among 230,000 or so distinct CDR3 sequences listed, roughly 4% were seen once. This specimen was PBMCs, taken 15 days after the yellow fever booster vaccination. This TCR was recovered from a man younger than 30 who received the YFV17D yellow fever vaccine. The chain combines TRBV29-1 with TRBJ1-1, with TRBD1 as a possible D gene (5 bases). In DNA form, the CDR3 reads TGCAGCGTGAAAGGCGGGGGCACTGAAGCTTTCTTT. Translating it yields CSVKGGGTEAFF.